This T cell receptor (beta chain) derives from a study of CD8 T cells in Susac syndrome. Study background: Intravenous immunoglobulin alone or corticosteroids were being given to patients with Susac syndrome at blood draw, unless they were therapy-naive.

Peripheral blood CD8+ and CD4+ T cells were profiled by TCR beta sequencing. The authors negatively isolated CD8+ and CD4+ T cells and FACS-enriched TEMRA cells. Trimming stripped 6 bases from V and 5 bases from J, with 13 bases between. This CDR3 is built from 13 residues. Germline CDR1 and CDR2: SNHLY and FYNNEI. The authors reverse transcribed roughly 0.5 to 1 ug RNA with random hexamers. TCRdb re-derived calls from the immunoSEQ multiplex PCR reads in MiXCR, one entry per CDR3 protein. The sample includes around 170,000 distinct CDR3 sequences, roughly 94% of them seen just once. The rearrangement joins TRBV2 to TRBJ2-5; D might be TRBD2 (5 bases). Sequenced material: CD4+ T cells from PBMCs. The receptor comes from a human donor with Susac syndrome. The CDR3 nucleotides read TGTGCCAGCAGGATTGGGGAGTGGGAGACCCAGTACTTC. Amino acid sequence: CASRIGEWETQYF.